Shown below are 20 T cell receptor beta chains from a single sample sequenced in a study of shared clonotypes between healthy human individuals. The assay was immunoSEQ multiplex PCR, and TCRdb's table has in-frame clones only and misses some. The sample has more than 550,000 clones; over 60% are singletons. What was sequenced was memory CD4+ T cells sorted from blood. Subset denoted: CD45RA-negative fraction. The receptor set was obtained from a woman under 40 in good health.

CDR3 sequence reads: CASSFNRMKGYTF. DNA of the CDR3: TGTGCCAGCAGCTTTAACAGGATGAAAGGCTACACCTTC. The chain is built from TRBV5-4 and TRBJ1-2; D may be TRBD1 (5 bases). Trimming stripped 2 bases from V and 8 bases from J, with 13 bases between. The CDR3 sequence is 13 residues long. CDR1 is SGHNT, CDR2 YYREEE, per germline (reference sequence).

The CDR3: CASSYSGRAGREQFF. CDR3 bases: TGTGCCAGCAGTTACTCGGGGCGGGCAGGCAGGGAGCAGTTCTTC. V and J are TRBV6-5 and TRBJ2-1; either TRBD1 or TRBD2 may supply D (5 bases each). Deletions cut 0 bases from V and 10 bases from J, with 16 bases between. The CDR3 has 15 amino acids. The V gene's germline CDR1 is MNHEY and CDR2 SVGAGI.

This chain uses TRBV28 with TRBJ1-4; D ambiguous. The V end lost 8 bases, the J end lost 7 bases, and 11 bases lay between the germline ends. Germline-derived CDR1 and CDR2 are MDHEN and SYDVKM. This CDR3 region has 12 residues. The CDR3 protein is CASGGNREKLFF. CDR3 nucleotide sequence: TGTGCCAGCGGCGGGAATCGTGAAAAACTGTTTTTT.

A remark on this clone: A much larger clone lies one base from this, so it may be a read error. The chain couples TRBV11-1 to TRBJ1-2; the D gene is possibly TRBD1 (5 bases). There are 12 residues in the CDR3. The V gene lost 5 bases and the J gene lost 4 bases, with 8 bases spanning the gap. Germline V CDR1 and CDR2: SGHAT, FQDESV (reference sequence). The CDR3 reads CASSRDVYGYTF. The CDR3 DNA sequence: TGTGCCAGCAGCCGGGACGTCTATGGCTACACCTTC.

This rearrangement joins TRBV30 to TRBJ1-2; D might be TRBD1 (6 bases). This CDR3 spans 13 amino acids. The V and J ends lost 8 bases and 2 bases respectively, with 15 bases between them. Germline CDR1 reads GTSNPN; CDR2 reads SVGIG (reference sequence). CDR3 nucleotides: TGTGCCCACTCCCGGGGGGCGAACTATGGCTACACCTTC. Translation gives CAHSRGANYGYTF.

The chain couples TRBV12-1 to TRBJ1-2. TRBV12-1 is deemed a pseudogene. The CDR3 runs 16 residues. The CDR3 nucleotides read TGTGCCGGAAAAAAGGGGGGGCACCTGACTAACTATGGCTACACCTTC. Protein product: CAGKKGGHLTNYGYTF.

V gene TRBV5-1 combines with J gene TRBJ1-3; D perhaps matches TRBD1 (6 bases). The CDR3 is 14 amino acids. The germline V and J ends were trimmed by 5 bases and 4 bases, with 13 bases remaining between them. Germline CDR1 SGHRS, CDR2 YFSETQ. CDR3 sequence (DNA): TGCGCCAGCAGGCCCGGGACACAAGGAAACACCATATATTTT. This encodes CASRPGTQGNTIYF. The full variable domain, with the rest looked up from reference TRBV5-1 and TRBJ1-3, is KAGVTQTPRYLIKTRGQQVTLSCSPISGHRSVSWYQQTPGQGLQFLFEYFSETQRNKGNFPGRFSGRQFSNSRSEMNVSTLELGDSALYLCASRPGTQGNTIYFGEGSWLTVV.

The chain uses TRBV5-4 and TRBJ2-5; 10 nucleotides align to TRBD2. The germline V gene has CDR1 SGHNT and CDR2 YYREEE (reference sequence). This CDR3 region has 15 residues. Trimming at V came to 4 bases and at J to 9 bases, leaving 12 bases not matched to a gene. The CDR3 region has the DNA TGTGCCAGCAGCGACAGGGCGGGAGCGGGGGGGGCCCAGTACTTC. Its translation: CASSDRAGAGGAQYF.

Details on this clone: The sample has other DNA sequences that encode this CDR3 too. The chain employs TRBV5-1 and TRBJ2-7, with 9 positions matching TRBD1. The germline V gene encodes CDR1 SGHRS and CDR2 YFSETQ. The CDR3 is made up of 15 amino acids. Germline trimming cut 4 bases from V and 0 bases from J; bases unmatched to any gene: 5. CDR3 bases: TGCGCCAGCAGCCCCGGGGACAGGGACTCCTACGAGCAGTACTTC. Residues: CASSPGDRDSYEQYF.

This sequence joins TRBV2 and TRBJ2-6; possibly TRBD1 for D (5 bases). The V gene's germline CDR1 is SNHLY and CDR2 FYNNEI. The CDR3 length is 16 residues. V gave up 1 base and J gave up 0 bases, with 7 bases separating them. This CDR3 is CASSEEGNSGANVLTF. As DNA, the CDR3 is TGTGCCAGCAGTGAAGAGGGGAACTCTGGGGCCAACGTCCTGACTTTC.

This chain connects TRBV7-9 to TRBJ2-2; TRBD2 matches at 13 bases. The CDR3 totals 14 residues. V gave up 9 bases and J gave up 4 bases; unmatched junction bases: 2. The germline V gene encodes CDR1 SEHNR and CDR2 FQNEAQ (reference sequence). The CDR3 DNA reads TGTGCCAGTCGGACTAGCGGGAGCACCGGGGAGCTGTTTTTT. This encodes CASRTSGSTGELFF.

The CDR3 DNA is TGTGCCAGCAGTGACTCAGGGTTGGATACGCAGTATTTT. It translates to CASSDSGLDTQYF. V and J are TRBV6-4 and TRBJ2-3, with D uncertain. This CDR3 contains 13 residues. V was cut by 0 bases and J by 6 bases, with 7 bases left in between. Looked up from germline, CDR1 is MRHNA and CDR2 is SNTAGT.

The gene calls are TRBV7-2 and TRBJ2-7; D could derive from TRBD1 or TRBD2 (6 bases each). Trimming removed 0 bases from V and 4 bases from J, with 10 bases in between. Germline V gene sequence: CDR1 SGHTA, CDR2 FQGNSA. The CDR3 contains 14 residues. CDR3 DNA sequence: TGTGCCAGCAGCTTAGCGAGGGGGGTTTACGAGCAGTACTTC. Protein: CASSLARGVYEQYF.

At least ten counts were recorded for this clone. J is TRBJ1-1 and V is TRBV28; no clear D gene. This CDR3 has 14 amino acids. V lost 7 bases and J lost 6, with 18 bases in between. Germline V gene lookup returns CDR1 MDHEN and CDR2 SYDVKM. The CDR3 loop reads CASTPTSFGSEAFF. The CDR3, as DNA: TGTGCCAGCACCCCGACCAGTTTTGGTTCTGAAGCTTTCTTT. The variable domain in full, with the rest retrieved from reference TRBV28 and TRBJ1-1, is DVKVTQSSRYLVKRTGEKVFLECVQDMDHENMFWYRQDPGLGLRLIYFSYDVKMKEKGDIPEGYSVSREKKERFSLILESASTNQTSMYLCASTPTSFGSEAFFGQGTRLTVV.

This clone was recorded a few times. The chain has TRBV4-1 and TRBJ2-3; D could derive from TRBD1 or TRBD2 (6 bases each). The CDR3 runs to 18 residues. Germline V CDR1 and CDR2: MGHRA, YSYEKL. The V end lost 0 bases, the J end lost 2 bases, and 18 bases lay between the germline ends. The CDR3 region has the DNA TGCGCCAGCAGCCAAGAGTGGAGGGGGGACCGTATCACAGATACGCAGTATTTT. This codes for CASSQEWRGDRITDTQYF.

The chain recombines TRBV29-1 with TRBJ2-7; D not resolved. The V end was cut by 7 bases, the J end by 2 bases, with 9 bases between. This CDR3 has 11 amino acids. Germline CDR1 and CDR2: SQVTM and ANQGSEA. The CDR3 DNA is TGCAGCGCATATTCGACCTACGAGCAGTACTTC. Its translation is CSAYSTYEQYF.

The rearrangement uses TRBV9 and TRBJ2-7; no reliable D call. The CDR3 totals 15 residues. The V end lost 0 bases, the J end lost 1 base, and 11 bases lay between the germline ends. Germline V CDR1 and CDR2: SGDLS, YYNGEE. CDR3: CASSVGPQPSYEQYF. CDR3 nucleotide sequence: TGTGCCAGCAGCGTAGGACCCCAGCCTTCCTACGAGCAGTACTTC.

The chain couples TRBV5-1 to TRBJ1-5; 7 bases are shared with TRBD1. The CDR3 loop spans 14 amino acids. Trimming removed 4 bases from V and 4 bases from J; junction bases left unmatched: 5. Looked up from germline, CDR1 is SGHRS and CDR2 is YFSETQ. This chain's CDR3 is CASSGGQKNQPQHF. In DNA, the CDR3 is TGCGCCAGCAGCGGGGGACAGAAGAATCAGCCCCAGCATTTT.

This clone was recorded a few times. The chain links TRBV15 to TRBJ2-5; 8 positions match TRBD2. Germline V gene lookup returns CDR1 LNHNV and CDR2 YYDKDF (reference sequence). Losses at the gene ends were 0 bases for V and 4 bases for J; bases not matched to a gene: 10. The CDR3 totals 17 residues. The CDR3 nucleotides read TGTGCCACCAGCAGAGATGGGTTGGCGGGAGGTGGAGAGACCCAGTACTTC. Protein: CATSRDGLAGGGETQYF.

The chain has TRBV28 and TRBJ2-5; TRBD2 is a possible D gene (6 bases). CDR1 and CDR2 (germline): MDHEN, SYDVKM. V shed 6 bases and J shed 1 base, with 12 bases lying between them. This CDR3 has 14 amino acids. The CDR3 DNA sequence: TGTGCCAGCAGCTACGCCGGGGGCCAAGAGACCCAGTACTTC. Amino acid sequence: CASSYAGGQETQYF.